The rows below give T cell receptor beta chains drawn from one sample of a study of blood T cell repertoires in COVID-19. Generated by immunoSEQ multiplex PCR, the TCRdb table keeps only in-frame clones and is missing some. The sample lists about 250,000 clones, 88% occurring once. The sequencing input was peripheral blood. The receptor source for this set is a woman aged 25 to 45 with COVID-19, enrolled during active disease. CDR3s include the opening cysteine and the closing phenylalanine or tryptophan. A D gene is named only where the DNA matches it firmly. Clone size appears in some rows only: once, few, many, or a class for an expanded clone.

>.|TRBD1|TRBJ1-2|TRBV10-3
TGTGCCGTAACGACAGGGTTTATCGATGGCTACACCTTC
CAVTTGFIDGYTF
>few|TRBD1|TRBJ2-2|TRBV18
TGTGCCAGCTCACCACTCCAGGGACAGAGTATGACCGGGGAGCTGTTTTTT
CASSPLQGQSMTGELFF
>.|.|TRBJ2-4|TRBV3-1/TRBV3-2
TGTGCCAGCAGCCAAGATAGGGGCGCCACGAACATTCAGTACTTC
CASSQDRGATNIQYF
>once|TRBD1|TRBJ1-1|TRBV2
TGTGCCAGCAGTGAAACCGGGACAGGGCGAAACACTGAAGCTTTCTTT
CASSETGTGRNTEAFF
>.|.|TRBJ2-2|TRBV5-5
TGTGCCAGCAGCTTGGGGTTAAACAGGGAACGCACCGGGGAGCTGTTTTTT
CASSLGLNRERTGELFF
>.|.|TRBJ1-1|TRBV5-5
TGTGCCAGCACCTTATCGGGGGGAAACACTGAAGCTTTCTTT
CASTLSGGNTEAFF
>.|.|TRBJ1-5|TRBV7-6
TGTGCCAGCAGCTTAGGAGGTGGTCAGCCCCAGCATTTT
CASSLGGGQPQHF
>.|TRBD2|TRBJ2-5|TRBV7-2
TGTGCCAGCACCAGGACTAGCGTAGAGACCCAGTACTTC
CASTRTSVETQYF
>.|.|TRBJ1-3|TRBV6-5
TGTGCCAGTGGGGGGTTAGGAAACACCATATATTTT
CASGGLGNTIYF
>.|.|TRBJ2-2|TRBV27
TGTGCCAGCAGTCCCCGCCGGGGTTTGGCAAACACCGGGGAGCTGTTTTTT
CASSPRRGLANTGELFF
>.|TRBD1|TRBJ2-1|TRBV7-9
TGTGCCAGCAGCTTATTGGGCAGGGGGCATGAGAATGAGCAGTTCTTC
CASSLLGRGHENEQFF
>once|.|TRBJ2-5|TRBV20-1
TGCAGTGCTAGTCAGGGGCTGAGTGGATCCCAAGAGACCCAGTACTTC
CSASQGLSGSQETQYF
>.|.|TRBJ2-7|TRBV5-4
TGTGCCAGCAGGCCAAACTCCGGGACTCAGTACGAGCAGTACTTC
CASRPNSGTQYEQYF
>.|.|TRBJ2-4|TRBV5-4
TGTGCCAGCAGCCTCGGGAGTACTAGCAAAAACATTCAGTACTTC
CASSLGSTSKNIQYF
>.|.|TRBJ1-1|TRBV7-8
TGTGCCAGCAGCTTATATCAGGGCGGAAGTCCCACTGAAGCTTTCTTT
CASSLYQGGSPTEAFF
>.|TRBD1|TRBJ2-2|TRBV29-1
TGCAGCGTTGAGGGGACAGCAACCGGGGAGCTGTTTTTT
CSVEGTATGELFF
>.|.|TRBJ1-5|TRBV2
TGTGCCATGCCGGAGCCCCAGCATTTT
CAMPEPQHF
>.|.|TRBJ1-2|TRBV7-2
TGTGCCAGCAGCCCCCTTGGCCAGGGGTTAGTTGGCTACACCTTC
CASSPLGQGLVGYTF
>.|.|TRBJ2-2|TRBV4-3
TGCGCCAGCAGGATCGACAGGAACACCGGGGAGCTGTTTTTT
CASRIDRNTGELFF
>.|TRBD1|TRBJ1-2|TRBV28
TGTGCCAGCAGTTTATGGGGGACAGACTATGGCTACACCTTC
CASSLWGTDYGYTF
>.|.|TRBJ1-6|TRBV10-2
TGCGCCAGCAGTGAGGGCAGGCCCCATAATTCACCCCTCCACTTT
CASSEGRPHNSPLHF
>.|.|TRBJ2-3|TRBV27
TGTGCCAGCAGTCCATCCCGGCGGGGGCCCACAGATACGCAGTATTTT
CASSPSRRGPTDTQYF
>.|.|TRBJ2-2|TRBV10-1
TGCGCCAGCAGTGTATCCGGGACCGGGGAGCTGTTTTTT
CASSVSGTGELFF
>.|.|TRBJ2-4|TRBV4-3
TGCGCCAGCAGCCAAGATTACCGGGACTCCGACATTCAGTACTTC
CASSQDYRDSDIQYF
>.|TRBD2|TRBJ2-1|TRBV20-1
TGCAGTGCTAGTGACTCCGGGACTAGCGGGAGAGCTGAGCAGTTCTTC
CSASDSGTSGRAEQFF
>.|.|TRBJ1-2|TRBV5-5
TGTGCCAGCAGCTTGGAGGGTCAGGGTCTCTATGGCTACACCTTC
CASSLEGQGLYGYTF
>.|TRBD1|TRBJ2-7|TRBV28
TGTGCCAGCAGTTGGGACAGGGAAATGGGGGAGCAGTACTTC
CASSWDREMGEQYF
>.|.|TRBJ1-1|TRBV7-9
TGTGCCAGCAGCTCCCGCGGGTTCGGGGCCCCGGGGGACACTGAAGCTTTCTTT
CASSSRGFGAPGDTEAFF
>few|TRBD1|TRBJ1-2|TRBV19
TGTGCCAGTGCTACCTCGACAGGGGGGATCTATGGCTACACCTTC
CASATSTGGIYGYTF
>few|TRBD1|TRBJ2-5|TRBV5-4
TGTGCCAGCAGCTGGGGGACAGGGGAACAAGAGACCCAGTACTTC
CASSWGTGEQETQYF
>.|TRBD2|TRBJ2-1|TRBV28
TGTGCCAGCAGTGGCCTCCAGGGGACTAGCGGGATCAATAATTTCAATGAGCAGTTCTTC
CASSGLQGTSGINNFNEQFF